This passage covers 30 T cell receptor beta chains from one sample sequenced in a study of cytomegalovirus exposure and HLA in healthy donors. PCR was performed using 60 Vbeta and 13 Jbeta primers. Using immunoSEQ multiplex PCR, the repertoire was profiled, and TCRdb retains in-frame clones only, with some absent. The table includes about 140,000 clones, around 79% detected once. What was sequenced was PBMCs. Source of these receptors: a man between 18 and 35 years old in good health and CMV-seronegative.

J is TRBJ1-2 and V is TRBV2; possible D gene TRBD1, 6 bases. The CDR3 loop spans 12 amino acids. CDR1 and CDR2 (germline): SNHLY, FYNNEI. The V gene lost 7 bases and the J gene lost 6 bases, with 12 bases spanning the gap. The DNA of the CDR3 is TGTGCCAGCATGCGGGGGGCAGATGGCTACACCTTC. It translates to CASMRGADGYTF.

This chain links TRBV9 with TRBJ1-1, with 7 bases matching TRBD1. Germline values: CDR1 SGDLS, CDR2 YYNGEE. The CDR3 is 14 residues long. Unmatched junction bases numbered 6, after V lost 3 bases and J lost 4 bases. CDR3 residues: CASSAQGQSTEAFF. The CDR3 DNA follows: TGTGCCAGCAGCGCCCAGGGACAGAGCACTGAAGCTTTCTTT.

The gene calls are TRBV5-1 and TRBJ1-2; TRBD1 might be the D (6 bases). In germline, CDR1 is SGHRS, CDR2 YFSETQ. V shed 2 bases and J shed 5 bases, with 16 bases lying between them. The CDR3 runs 15 residues. CDR3 coding DNA: TGCGCCAGCAGCTTAAACACAGGGTCTGAATATGGCTACACCTTC. It translates to CASSLNTGSEYGYTF.

This clone was observed a handful of times. This specimen includes other DNA sequences encoding the same CDR3. The chain has TRBV5-6 and TRBJ1-5, with a tentative D call TRBD1 (6 bases). V lost 2 bases to trimming and J lost 1 base, with 10 bases between them. CDR1 SGHDT and CDR2 YYEEEE come from the germline V gene. This CDR3 has 15 amino acids. This CDR3 is CASSLQGGSNQPQHF. The CDR3 region has the DNA TGTGCCAGCAGCTTACAGGGTGGGAGCAATCAGCCCCAGCATTTT.

This clone was recorded once. The V and J genes are TRBV5-8 and TRBJ2-3, with 8 bases that match TRBD2. The ends lost 2 bases at V and 2 bases at J; junction bases unmatched: 7. The germline CDR1 and CDR2 sequences are SGHTS and YDEGEE. This CDR3 region has 16 residues. The CDR3 nucleotides are TGTGCCAGCAGCTTACAGTTGCGGGGGGACACAGATACGCAGTATTTT. It translates to CASSLQLRGDTDTQYF.

This clone showed up just a few times. The chain recombines TRBV5-6 with TRBJ2-7; the match to TRBD1 covers 7 bases. CDR3 size: 14 residues. V lost 5 bases and J lost 2; bases outside the gene matches: 7. CDR1 and CDR2 (germline): SGHDT, YYEEEE. The DNA of the CDR3 is TGTGCCAGCAGTTACCCGGGACAGACCTACGAGCAGTACTTC. As protein: CASSYPGQTYEQYF.

This clone appeared a single time. The gene calls are TRBV4-3 and TRBJ1-2; weak D call: TRBD1 (5 bases). Germline CDR1 and CDR2: LGHNA and YSLEER. Trimming took off 5 bases at V and 3 bases at J, with 13 bases between the two ends. The CDR3 length is 14 residues. CDR3 DNA sequence: TGCGCCAGCAGCACGGGGGACTCGGACTATGGCTACACCTTC. Amino acid sequence: CASSTGDSDYGYTF.

The chain has TRBV30 and TRBJ2-2; a possible D gene is TRBD1 (6 bases). Trimming cost V 0 bases and J 4 bases, with 12 bases left between them. The CDR3 runs 15 residues. Germline V gene lookup returns CDR1 GTSNPN and CDR2 SVGIG (reference sequence). The CDR3 loop reads CAWSVLMGATGELFF. CDR3 coding DNA: TGTGCCTGGAGTGTACTAATGGGGGCCACCGGGGAGCTGTTTTTT.

The rearrangement links TRBV6-1 to TRBJ1-5, with D perhaps matching TRBD1 (6 bases). Germline V gives CDR1 MNHNS, CDR2 SASEGT. The CDR3 has 16 amino acids. Trimming pared 0 bases from V and 6 bases from J, leaving 15 bases between. The chain's CDR3 is CASSEATGMGGQPQHF. CDR3 in DNA: TGTGCCAGCAGTGAAGCAACAGGGATGGGTGGTCAGCCCCAGCATTTT.

The chain has TRBV19 and TRBJ1-6, with 8 bases aligning to TRBD1. Trimming took 5 bases from V and 4 from J; bases not matched to a gene: 1. This CDR3 is built from 14 residues. Germline lookup yields CDR1 LNHDA and CDR2 SQIVND (reference sequence). The CDR3 region is CASSGTGYNSPLHF. The CDR3 DNA reads TGTGCCAGTAGTGGGACAGGATATAATTCACCCCTCCACTTT.

The chain joins TRBV5-5 to TRBJ1-1; D not certain. Between the trimmed V and J ends, which lost 0 bases and 0 bases, there was a span of 3 bases. Germline CDR1 is SGHKS and CDR2 is YYEKEE (reference sequence). This CDR3 comprises 13 residues. CDR3 amino acids: CASSLAVNTEAFF. The CDR3 bases are TGTGCCAGCAGCTTGGCCGTGAACACTGAAGCTTTCTTT.

This rearrangement joins TRBV4-1 to TRBJ1-2; 7 bases fit TRBD1. The CDR3 runs 13 residues. V was clipped by 2 bases and J by 7 bases; unmatched bases: 4. Germline CDR1 reads MGHRA; CDR2 reads YSYEKL. The CDR3 DNA reads TGCGCCAGCAGCCAAATAGGGGGCGGTGGCTACACCTTC. Translated, it gives CASSQIGGGGYTF.

In this sample, this clone turned up once. V usage is TRBV27 and J usage is TRBJ2-5; TRBD1 agrees at 10 bases. The J call is doubtful: the DNA matches TRBJ2-7 better. The V gene's germline CDR1 is MNHEY and CDR2 SMNVEV (reference sequence). The CDR3 is made up of 12 amino acids. CDR3 sequence: CASRTGGYEQYF. Here the CDR3 DNA reads TGTGCCAGCCGGACAGGGGGCTACGAGCAGTACTTC.

CDR3 sequence reads: CASNQDRSYGYTF. Written as DNA, the CDR3 is TGTGCCAGCAACCAAGACAGGAGCTATGGCTACACCTTC. V gene TRBV5-4 combines with J gene TRBJ1-2; the D gene is possibly TRBD1 (6 bases). Per the germline V gene, CDR1 is SGHNT and CDR2 is YYREEE (reference sequence). The CDR3 sequence is 13 residues long. Trimming cost V 6 bases and J 4 bases, with 13 bases left between them.

The V gene is TRBV5-4, the J gene TRBJ1-2; the match to TRBD1 covers 8 bases. This CDR3 has 13 amino acids. Germline CDR1 reads SGHNT; CDR2 reads YYREEE (reference sequence). V lost 3 bases and J lost 8; bases outside the gene matches: 6. CDR3 in amino acids: CASSSGQDPGYTF. The DNA of the CDR3 is TGTGCCAGCAGCTCGGGACAGGACCCCGGCTACACCTTC.

The CDR3 sequence: CASSIGRAGVVSGYTF. CDR3 DNA sequence: TGTGCCAGTAGTATCGGGAGGGCAGGCGTCGTGAGTGGCTACACCTTC. This chain links TRBV19 with TRBJ1-2; unclear D gene. Germline CDR1 LNHDA, CDR2 SQIVND (reference sequence). This CDR3 spans 16 amino acids. Trimming removed 3 bases at V and 7 bases at J, with 21 bases between.

The chain carries TRBV6-4 and TRBJ2-1; 7 bases align to TRBD2. Trimming at V came to 2 bases and at J to 2 bases, leaving 0 bases not matched to a gene. The CDR3 has 14 residues. In germline, CDR1 is MRHNA, CDR2 SNTAGT. The CDR3 region has the DNA TGTGCCAGCAGTGACGGGGGGGCCTACAATGAGCAGTTCTTC. This codes for CASSDGGAYNEQFF.

The chain uses TRBV30 and TRBJ1-1; D might be TRBD1 (5 bases). V lost 2 bases and J lost 3, with 10 bases in between. CDR1 and CDR2 (germline): GTSNPN, SVGIG (reference sequence). This CDR3 spans 13 amino acids. The CDR3 spells CAWSKGMDTEAFF. For the CDR3, the DNA is TGTGCCTGGAGTAAGGGGATGGACACTGAAGCTTTCTTT. Full variable domain (outside the CDR3, taken from reference TRBV30 and TRBJ1-1): SQTIHQWPATLVQPVGSPLSLECTVEGTSNPNLYWYRQAAGRGLQLLFYSVGIGQISSEVPQNLSASRPQDRQFILSSKKLLLSDSGFYLCAWSKGMDTEAFFGQGTRLTVV.

The gene calls are TRBV2 and TRBJ1-6; 7 bases agree with TRBD1. Germline values: CDR1 SNHLY, CDR2 FYNNEI. The CDR3 extends over 15 amino acids. The junction had 7 bases not matched to a gene; V was cut back by 1 base and J by 10 bases. The CDR3 region is CASSEGAGGGSPLHF. The CDR3 DNA reads TGTGCCAGCAGTGAAGGAGCAGGGGGAGGATCACCCCTCCACTTT.

This chain links TRBV18 with TRBJ1-4; 9 bases line up with TRBD1. Germline loops: CDR1 KGHSH, CDR2 LQKENI. V shed 3 bases, J shed 6 bases, and the junction held 8 bases outside the gene matches. The CDR3 contains 16 residues. The chain's CDR3 is CASSPLYRGPDEKLFF. For the CDR3, the DNA is TGTGCCAGCTCACCCCTTTACAGGGGGCCGGATGAAAAACTGTTTTTT.

CDR3 region: CASSSSPYYTEAFF. CDR3 DNA: TGTGCCAGCAGCTCATCTCCCTACTACACTGAAGCTTTCTTT. The chain links TRBV7-2 to TRBJ1-1; D is undetermined. The CDR3 length is 14 residues. Germline CDR1 and CDR2: SGHTA and FQGNSA. The V gene lost 4 bases and the J gene lost 3 bases, with 12 bases spanning the gap. The full variable domain, completed using reference TRBV7-2 and TRBJ1-1, is GAGVSQSPSNKVTEKGKDVELRCDPISGHTALYWYRQSLGQGLEFLIYFQGNSAPDKSGLPSDRFSAERTGGSVSTLTIQRTQQEDSAVYLCASSSSPYYTEAFFGQGTRLTVV.

The chain employs TRBV7-9 and TRBJ1-2, with TRBD1 as a possible D gene (6 bases). Trimming took 5 bases from V and 3 from J, leaving 13 bases between them. The CDR3 covers 14 residues. Germline V gives CDR1 SEHNR, CDR2 FQNEAQ (reference sequence). CDR3 bases: TGTGCCAGCAGCGTACAGGGAAGAGACTATGGCTACACCTTC. Protein: CASSVQGRDYGYTF.

V usage is TRBV18 and J usage is TRBJ2-5, with D hard to call. V dropped 3 bases and J dropped 4 bases, with 3 bases sitting between them. This CDR3 spans 11 amino acids. The germline gives CDR1 KGHSH, CDR2 LQKENI. CDR3 residues: CASSPGETQYF. The CDR3 DNA sequence: TGTGCCAGCTCACCCGGAGAGACCCAGTACTTC.

The CDR3 spells CASSLDPSGANVLTF. CDR3 nucleotide sequence: TGCGCCAGCAGCCTAGACCCGTCTGGGGCCAACGTCCTGACTTTC. The chain combines TRBV5-1 with TRBJ2-6; no clear D. Germline V gene data show CDR1 as SGHRS and CDR2 as YFSETQ. The CDR3 extends over 15 amino acids. V lost 4 bases and J 1 base, leaving 9 bases between the germline ends.

V usage is TRBV30 and J usage is TRBJ1-4; D not certain. CDR1 and CDR2 from the germline V gene are GTSNPN and SVGIG (reference sequence). Trimming cost V 0 bases and J 4 bases, with 18 bases left between them. CDR3 size: 17 residues. CDR3 sequence reads: CAWSVLSRGRDNEKLFF. For the CDR3, the DNA is TGTGCCTGGAGTGTATTATCACGGGGAAGAGATAATGAAAAACTGTTTTTT. Using reference TRBV30 and TRBJ1-4 for the parts outside the CDR3, the full variable domain is SQTIHQWPATLVQPVGSPLSLECTVEGTSNPNLYWYRQAAGRGLQLLFYSVGIGQISSEVPQNLSASRPQDRQFILSSKKLLLSDSGFYLCAWSVLSRGRDNEKLFFGSGTQLSVL.

The rearrangement links TRBV4-2 to TRBJ1-1; 7 bases align to TRBD1. V lost 4 bases to trimming and J lost 1 base; unmatched junction nucleotides: 9. Germline CDR1 is LGHNA and CDR2 is YNFKEQ. The CDR3 spans 16 residues. CDR3 sequence reads: CASSRFITGENTEAFF. The CDR3, as DNA: TGTGCCAGCAGCCGATTTATCACAGGGGAGAACACTGAAGCTTTCTTT.

This clone was observed a few times. DNA of the CDR3: TGTGCCAGCAGTGGGACAGGGGGCTACGAGCAGTACTTC. This codes for CASSGTGGYEQYF. The rearrangement joins TRBV6-1 to TRBJ2-7; 10 bases align to TRBD1. Germline lookup yields CDR1 MNHNS and CDR2 SASEGT. J lost 3 bases, V lost 4 bases, and 0 bases had no gene match. The length of the CDR3 is 13 residues.

The table lists this clone with a few counts. This chain joins TRBV7-3 and TRBJ2-7; 9 bases match TRBD1. The germline V gene encodes CDR1 SGHTA and CDR2 FQGTGA. There are 15 residues in the CDR3. The J segment lost 2 bases and the V segment lost 6 bases, leaving 8 bases of the junction unmatched. Here the CDR3 DNA reads TGTGCCAGCAGATCAGCCGGACAGGGGACCTACGAGCAGTACTTC. Translating it yields CASRSAGQGTYEQYF. The entire variable domain, with the rest obtained from reference TRBV7-3 and TRBJ2-7, is as follows: GAGVSQTPSNKVTEKGKYVELRCDPISGHTALYWYRQSLGQGPEFLIYFQGTGAADDSGLPNDRFFAVRPEGSVSTLKIQRTERGDSAVYLCASRSAGQGTYEQYFGPGTRLTVT.

This clone was counted between two and nine times. The chain joins TRBV7-6 to TRBJ1-2; 8 nucleotides match TRBD1. V trimming: 1 base; J trimming: 2 bases; junction bases outside the gene matches: 9. The germline V gene has CDR1 SGHVS and CDR2 FNYEAQ. The CDR3 is 17 residues long. DNA for the CDR3: TGTGCCAGCAGCTTAGGTCGCGGCAGGGGGCGCAACTATGGCTACACCTTC. Its translation: CASSLGRGRGRNYGYTF.

The V gene is TRBV5-1, the J gene TRBJ2-7; D is possibly TRBD2 (6 bases). The V gene's germline CDR1 is SGHRS and CDR2 YFSETQ. The CDR3 runs 13 residues. Trimming removed 3 bases from V and 1 base from J, with 8 bases in between. The DNA for the CDR3 is TGCGCCAGCAGCTCCGGGACTTCCTACGAGCAGTACTTC. Protein sequence: CASSSGTSYEQYF.